This T cell receptor (beta chain) was profiled in a study of OX40 agonist ivuxolimab in advanced cancers. Study context: Averaging about 60 years in age, with a range of roughly 20 to 90, the cohort was 65% to 85% male.

Drawing of blood for sampling happened at baseline, at cycle 4 day 1, and at cycle 7 day 1. This clone was seen only once. Its target is not known. The trim removed 3 bases at V and 4 bases at J, leaving 6 bases unmatched. CDR3 length: 15 amino acids. The germline CDR1 and CDR2 sequences are SGHAT and FQNNGV. Study-level points and caveats: At 0.1 to 3.0 mg/kg, clonal expansion of CD4+ and CD8+ blood T cells had occurred by week 6.

Some clones are missing from TCRdb's copy, which holds only in-frame ones; the method was immunoSEQ multiplex PCR. The table includes around 67,000 clones, about 81% detected once. This receptor was taken from an adult with an advanced solid tumor such as melanoma, head and neck, liver or kidney cancer. This material consisted of CD4+ or CD8+ T cells sorted from blood, taken in a trial of the OX40 agonist ivuxolimab. The chain is built from TRBV11-2 and TRBJ1-2, with 9 bases matching TRBD1. In DNA form, the CDR3 reads TGTGCCAGCAGCTTTGAAGGGACAGGGACCTATGGCTACACCTTC. Amino acid sequence: CASSFEGTGTYGYTF. Together with reference TRBV11-2 and TRBJ1-2, the CDR3 gives the full variable domain: EAGVAQSPRYKIIEKRQSVAFWCNPISGHATLYWYQQILGQGPKLLIQFQNNGVVDDSQLPKDRFSAERLKGVDSTLKIQPAKLEDSAVYLCASSFEGTGTYGYTFGSGTRLTVV.